This record looks at one T cell receptor (beta chain) sequence and its context. This clone showed up just once. There is no known antigen for this receptor. It has no much larger one-base neighbor in the sample; base qualities were not kept. Library generation was performed with the immunoSEQ multiplex PCR assay. Drawn from immuneACCESS, this table holds only the in-frame rearrangements with V and J called that TCRdb kept. Clones are partly lost; checked studies trace under half to an unresolved V gene and leave the rest unexplained. This sample lists some 69,000 clones; 85% to 95% were detected once. The ten largest make up 2.1% of the sample. The sample belongs to a study of T cell changes during pregnancy in multiple sclerosis (dated by TCRdb to 2018 to 2020). Notes on the research overall: In women with multiple sclerosis, the researchers looked at how the T cell repertoire shifted as pregnancy progressed.

Clipping removes 1 base from V and 2 bases from J, with 8 as the unmatched junction base count. There are 17 amino acids in the CDR3, from cysteine to phenylalanine inclusive. Only CDR3 DNA is held: 51 bases, read in frame from base 1. CDR1 and CDR2 are read off the germline V gene (reference sequence) as SEHNR and FQNEAQ. The V gene is TRBV7-9 and the J gene is TRBJ2-1; 7 bases in between match TRBD1. This TCR was sampled from a female donor in good health, enrolled as a control in a pregnancy study. Sequenced material: peripheral blood, taken in the second trimester of pregnancy. Here the CDR3 is given as CASSLDWDRGTYNEQFF. The DNA is TGTGCCAGCAGCTTAGACTGGGACAGAGGGACCTACAATGAGCAGTTCTTC.